This T cell receptor (beta chain) was obtained from a study of OX40 agonist ivuxolimab in advanced cancers. This CDR3 spans 13 amino acids. V shed 8 bases, J shed 6 bases, and the junction held 8 bases outside the gene matches. Germline CDR1 is MNHNY and CDR2 is SVGAGI (reference sequence). This table comes from immunoSEQ multiplex PCR, and its TCRdb copy is limited to in-frame clones, with some not included. The sample shows roughly 50,000 clones, approximately 80% of them seen only once. Patients who had autoimmune disease history or got systemic immunosuppression were left out. This rearrangement joins TRBV6-6 to TRBJ2-7; TRBD1 matches at 9 bases. This sample comprised CD4+ or CD8+ T cells sorted from blood, obtained in a trial of the OX40 agonist ivuxolimab. The source is an adult with an advanced solid tumor such as melanoma, head and neck, liver or kidney cancer. The CDR3 DNA follows: TGTGCCAGCGGGGCGACAGGGGGAACCGAGCAGTACTTC. Protein sequence: CASGATGGTEQYF.